The 20 T cell receptor beta chains reported below all come from one sample, sequenced in a study of technical replicates of blood from several donors. This table comes from immunoSEQ multiplex PCR, and its TCRdb copy is limited to in-frame clones, with some not included. The sample contains about 14,000 clones, 70% to 80% of which appear only once. Specimen: PBMCs. The receptors derive from a human donor in good health.

This clone has a handful of counts. The J gene is TRBJ1-2, the V gene TRBV2, with TRBD1 matching 7 bases. In germline, CDR1 is SNHLY, CDR2 FYNNEI. The V segment lost 2 bases and the J segment 7 bases; nucleotides outside the gene matches: 34. There are 23 residues in the CDR3. CDR3 loop: CASSENLRGSWGQIILTMLGYTF. The CDR3, as DNA: TGTGCCAGCAGTGAAAATCTGAGGGGTAGCTGGGGACAGATTATTTTAACTATGCTTGGCTACACCTTC.

This rearrangement joins TRBV9 to TRBJ1-5; D not certain. V was trimmed by 0 bases and J by 6 bases, leaving 10 bases between them. This CDR3 region has 14 residues. The V gene's germline CDR1 is SGDLS and CDR2 YYNGEE. CDR3 bases: TGTGCCAGCAGCGTAGCCCCCGAGGCTCAGCCCCAGCATTTT. Amino acid sequence: CASSVAPEAQPQHF.

This chain links TRBV7-2 with TRBJ2-7; possibly TRBD2 for D (5 bases). Germline V gene data show CDR1 as SGHTA and CDR2 as FQGNSA. The CDR3 consists of 12 residues. V was trimmed by 6 bases and J by 3 bases, leaving 9 bases between them. The CDR3 nucleotides read TGTGCCAGCAGTTCCGGGATCTACGAGCAGTACTTC. This encodes CASSSGIYEQYF. Variable domain in full (rest from reference TRBV7-2 and TRBJ2-7): GAGVSQSPSNKVTEKGKDVELRCDPISGHTALYWYRQSLGQGLEFLIYFQGNSAPDKSGLPSDRFSAERTGGSVSTLTIQRTQQEDSAVYLCASSSGIYEQYFGPGTRLTVT.

This clone was detected only a few times. V usage is TRBV18 and J usage is TRBJ2-2; D might be TRBD1 (5 bases). V was pared by 3 bases and J by 7 bases, with 6 bases between. Germline assignment: CDR1 KGHSH and CDR2 LQKENI. The length of the CDR3 is 12 residues. The CDR3 DNA is TGTGCCAGCTCACCCCAGGGCGGGGAGCTGTTTTTT. Protein product: CASSPQGGELFF.

CDR3 coding DNA: TGTGCCAGCAGCAACCAGGGAATCTGGTACCAAGAGACCCAGTACTTC. Amino acid sequence: CASSNQGIWYQETQYF. V and J are TRBV11-2 and TRBJ2-5, with D perhaps TRBD1 (5 bases). CDR1 is SGHAT, CDR2 FQNNGV, per germline. Trimming removed 5 bases at V and 0 bases at J, with 16 bases between. The CDR3 has 16 amino acids.

The chain joins TRBV7-8 to TRBJ2-5; 7 nucleotides line up with TRBD2. Trimming took 2 bases from V and 5 from J; bases not matched to a gene: 8. This CDR3 is built from 15 residues. The germline V gene has CDR1 SGHVS and CDR2 FQNEAQ. CDR3 bases: TGTGCCAGCAGCTTACGGGCGGGAGTCCGGGAGACCCAGTACTTC. Its translation: CASSLRAGVRETQYF. Filled out from reference TRBV7-8 and TRBJ2-5, the complete variable domain reads GAGVSQSPRYKVAKRGQDVALRCDPISGHVSLFWYQQALGQGPEFLTYFQNEAQLDKSGLPSDRFFAERPEGSVSTLKIQRTQQEDSAVYLCASSLRAGVRETQYFGPGTRLLVL.

J is TRBJ2-1 and V is TRBV4-1, with TRBD2 matching 12 bases. V lost 0 bases, J lost 8 bases, and 2 bases stayed unmatched. The CDR3 runs to 15 residues. The V gene's germline CDR1 is MGHRA and CDR2 YSYEKL. CDR3 loop: CASSQELAGGYEQFF. The CDR3 DNA follows: TGCGCCAGCAGCCAAGAGCTAGCGGGAGGGTATGAGCAGTTCTTC.

The chain links TRBV18 to TRBJ2-1; 8 bases fit TRBD1. Trimming removed 0 bases from V and 1 base from J; junction bases left unmatched: 5. The V gene's germline CDR1 is KGHSH and CDR2 LQKENI. CDR3 length: 17 amino acids. In nucleotides, the CDR3 is TGTGCCAGCTCACCACCGGGACAGGCACCGTCCTACAATGAGCAGTTCTTC. It encodes CASSPPGQAPSYNEQFF.

This clone was counted between two and nine times. The V gene is TRBV9, the J gene TRBJ2-1; no clear D. The V end was cut by 0 bases, the J end by 5 bases, with 9 bases between. The CDR3 covers 14 residues. Germline V gene data show CDR1 as SGDLS and CDR2 as YYNGEE. The CDR3 bases are TGTGCCAGCAGCGTAGGATCGAGTAACAATGAGCAGTTCTTC. Translation gives CASSVGSSNNEQFF.

The chain uses TRBV27 and TRBJ1-2, with 8 bases lining up with TRBD1. CDR1 is MNHEY and CDR2 is SMNVEV in the germline V gene (reference sequence). V lost 3 bases, J lost 7 bases, and 7 bases stayed unmatched. The CDR3 is made up of 14 amino acids. As DNA, the CDR3 is TGTGCCAGCAGTTTCGAGGACAGGGTTGGTGGCTACACCTTC. Translating gives CASSFEDRVGGYTF.

The rearrangement uses TRBV30 and TRBJ2-7, with 9 bases fitting TRBD2. J was trimmed by 6 bases and V by 1 base; bases with no gene match: 4. Germline CDR1 reads GTSNPN; CDR2 reads SVGIG (reference sequence). The CDR3 spans 13 residues. The DNA of the CDR3 is TGTGCCTGGAGTGACGGACTAGCGAGCGAGCAGTACTTC. Amino acids: CAWSDGLASEQYF.

The CDR3 loop reads CASSVLSGTRHNEQFF. The CDR3 DNA is TGTGCCAGCAGCGTATTATCCGGGACTAGGCACAATGAGCAGTTCTTC. J is TRBJ2-1 and V is TRBV9, with 8 bases lining up with TRBD2. The V and J ends lost 1 base and 5 bases, in that order; junction bases with no gene match: 8. The CDR3 contains 16 residues. The germline CDR1 and CDR2 sequences are SGDLS and YYNGEE.

The rearrangement joins TRBV5-1 to TRBJ2-1; the D gene is possibly TRBD2 (7 bases). The germline V gene encodes CDR1 SGHRS and CDR2 YFSETQ. The length of the CDR3 is 15 residues. Between the trimmed V and J ends, which lost 1 base and 9 bases, there was a span of 17 bases. CDR3 sequence: CASSLWGGNSGEQFF. CDR3 coding DNA: TGCGCCAGCAGCTTGTGGGGGGGCAATTCGGGTGAGCAGTTCTTC.

In this sample, this clone turned up a few times. The genes are TRBV5-1 and TRBJ1-1, with TRBD1 as a possible D gene (5 bases). V lost 4 bases, J lost 3 bases, and 13 bases lay in between. From germline, CDR1 is SGHRS and CDR2 YFSETQ. The CDR3 length is 14 residues. CDR3 loop: CASSLQGGYTEAFF. Here the CDR3 DNA reads TGCGCCAGCAGCCTGCAGGGAGGTTACACTGAAGCTTTCTTT.

This chain links TRBV27 with TRBJ2-2; D is uncertain. The CDR3 runs to 12 residues. Trimming shortened V by 7 bases and J by 3 bases, and 6 bases separated the two germline ends. From germline, CDR1 is MNHEY and CDR2 SMNVEV (reference sequence). The CDR3 sequence: CASNGDTGELFF. The CDR3 nucleotides are TGTGCCAGCAATGGAGACACCGGGGAGCTGTTTTTT.

The rearrangement links TRBV19 to TRBJ2-7, with D maybe TRBD2 (5 bases). CDR1 is LNHDA, CDR2 SQIVND, per germline (reference sequence). V was cut by 3 bases and J by 3 bases, with 9 bases left in between. This CDR3 has 13 residues. For the CDR3, the DNA is TGTGCCAGTAGTATTGTCCGGGGCTACGAGCAGTACTTC. This translates into CASSIVRGYEQYF.

In regard to this clone: The identical CDR3 is also encoded by other nucleotide sequences in the sample. The rearrangement joins TRBV5-1 to TRBJ1-1, with unresolved D. The germline gives CDR1 SGHRS, CDR2 YFSETQ. Trimming took off 5 bases at V and 1 base at J, with 12 bases between the two ends. The CDR3 contains 14 residues. The CDR3 spells CASSLAPGNTEAFF. CDR3 coding DNA: TGCGCCAGCAGTCTGGCGCCGGGGAACACTGAAGCTTTCTTT.

The chain combines TRBV7-7 with TRBJ2-2; D ambiguous. Trimming stripped 2 bases from V and 4 bases from J, with 11 bases between. The CDR3 spans 15 residues. Germline V lookup: CDR1 SSHAT, CDR2 FNYEAQ (reference sequence). The CDR3 region is CASSLSFDFTGELFF. Here the CDR3 DNA reads TGTGCCAGCAGCTTATCCTTTGACTTCACCGGGGAGCTGTTTTTT.

The V call is TRBV6-6, the J call TRBJ2-3; TRBD2 matches at 9 bases. V trimming: 5 bases; J trimming: 3 bases; junction bases outside the gene matches: 3. Germline V gene lookup returns CDR1 MNHNY and CDR2 SVGAGI (reference sequence). The CDR3 contains 14 residues. The CDR3 spells CASSSGRRTDTQYF. In DNA, the CDR3 is TGTGCCAGCAGTAGCGGGAGGAGGACAGATACGCAGTATTTT.

The chain combines TRBV2 with TRBJ2-2, with a possible D match to TRBD1 (6 bases). Germline CDR1 SNHLY, CDR2 FYNNEI. This CDR3 spans 14 amino acids. Deletions cut 7 bases from V and 3 bases from J, with 12 bases between. CDR3: CASKGETDTGELFF. The CDR3 DNA follows: TGTGCCAGCAAGGGGGAGACGGACACCGGGGAGCTGTTTTTT.